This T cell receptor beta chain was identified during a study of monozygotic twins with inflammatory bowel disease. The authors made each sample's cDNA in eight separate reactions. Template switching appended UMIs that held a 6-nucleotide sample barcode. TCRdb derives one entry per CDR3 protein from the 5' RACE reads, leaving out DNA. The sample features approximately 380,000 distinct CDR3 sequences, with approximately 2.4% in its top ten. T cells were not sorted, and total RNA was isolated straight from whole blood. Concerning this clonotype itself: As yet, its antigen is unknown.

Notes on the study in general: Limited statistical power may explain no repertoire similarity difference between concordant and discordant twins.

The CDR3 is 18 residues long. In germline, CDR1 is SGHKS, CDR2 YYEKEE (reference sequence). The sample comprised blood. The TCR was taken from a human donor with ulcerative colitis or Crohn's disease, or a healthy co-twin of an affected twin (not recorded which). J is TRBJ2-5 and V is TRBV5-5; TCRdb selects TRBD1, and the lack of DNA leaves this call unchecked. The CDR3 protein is CASSLDPAGAWVVETQYF.